This T cell receptor beta chain was recorded in a study of blood T cell repertoires in COVID-19. Study background: Samples taken during acute and convalescent COVID-19 were collected in the United States, Italy and Spain.

Original methodology: Estimates of nucleated cell counts were drawn from the amplification of reference gene primers. The method was immunoSEQ multiplex PCR; TCRdb's version includes in-frame clones alone and lacks a portion of them. V, J and clone size derive from that table, while D and trimming were established from the DNA sequence. Altogether 130,000 to 150,000 clones are present, 87% being singletons, with the ten largest covering about 4%. The junction had 9 bases not matched to a gene; V was cut back by 6 bases and J by 3 bases. CDR1 is SGHTS, CDR2 YDEGEE, per germline. The CDR3 is made up of 15 amino acids. Exposed participants came across a COVID-19 case within 2 weeks before study entry.

Source material: PBMCs or T cells enriched from blood (not recorded which). The chain employs TRBV5-8 and TRBJ1-5, with 7 nucleotides matching TRBD1. The sequence came from a middle-aged woman who had been exposed to COVID-19. CDR3 in DNA: TGTGCCAGCATCCGGGAGGGGGCCCCCAATCAGCCCCAGCATTTT. Translating gives CASIREGAPNQPQHF.